The 3 T cell receptor beta chains given below trace back to one sample, sequenced in a study of response to subunit inactivated influenza vaccine. TCRdb reprocessed the RT-PCR reads via MiXCR and lists one record per CDR3 protein. The top ten clones hold approximately 2% of a sample with around 520,000 distinct CDR3 sequences, less than 30% of them seen once. The sample here was CD4+ T cells sorted from PBMCs, taken 4 to 6 days after vaccination. The source is a middle-aged man who received an inactivated influenza vaccine.

As for this clonotype: A read error may produce the germline difference seen at one junction end. The chain joins TRBV5-1 to TRBJ1-1; a weak D match, TRBD1 (6 bases). From germline, CDR1 is SGHRS and CDR2 YFSETQ. This CDR3 comprises 13 residues. The CDR3 nucleotides read TGCGCCAGCACCTTGACAGGGAACACTGAAGCTTTCTTT. Translating gives CASTLTGNTEAFF. Together with reference TRBV5-1 and TRBJ1-1, the CDR3 gives the full variable domain: KAGVTQTPRYLIKTRGQQVTLSCSPISGHRSVSWYQQTPGQGLQFLFEYFSETQRNKGNFPGRFSGRQFSNSRSEMNVSTLELGDSALYLCASTLTGNTEAFFGQGTRLTVV.

This clonotype was seen more than once but under ten times. The chain uses TRBV9 and TRBJ2-3; 11 nucleotides line up with TRBD2. Germline V gene data show CDR1 as SGDLS and CDR2 as YYNGEE. Trimming at V came to 3 bases and at J to 0 bases, leaving 9 bases not matched to a gene. The CDR3 consists of 18 residues. DNA for the CDR3: TGTGCCAGCAGCGAGACTAGCGGGATCCTTACTAGCACAGATACGCAGTATTTT. This sequence encodes CASSETSGILTSTDTQYF.

This clonotype occurred a few times. V gene TRBV2 combines with J gene TRBJ2-1; D is unresolved. The CDR3 consists of 13 residues. V was trimmed by 5 bases and J by 3 bases, leaving 8 bases between them. Germline V gives CDR1 SNHLY, CDR2 FYNNEI. The CDR3 reads CASSKGNYNEQFF. The CDR3 nucleotides are TGTGCCAGCAGTAAGGGAAACTACAATGAGCAGTTCTTC.